This T cell receptor beta chain was obtained from a study of blood T cells in healthy people across ages. Study-wide findings and caveats: Estimates of diversity drawn from one million T cells were considered underestimates.

Details on this clonotype: Its antigen remains unknown.

Primers used in a second PCR of roughly 7 to 12 cycles were a sample-barcoded 5' primer and a J-beta primer mix. Sequencing recovered at least 3 million CDR3-containing paired-end reads from each sample. One entry per CDR3 protein results from TCRdb running MiXCR on the 5' RACE reads. The sample has about 1.4 million distinct CDR3 sequences, 55% to 75% seen once. J gave up 0 bases and V 0 bases, and 2 bases lay outside the gene matches. CDR1 and CDR2 from the germline V gene are SGHDN and FVKESK. This CDR3 is built from 17 residues. The receptor was isolated from a man younger than 30 in good health. The sample comprised blood. J is TRBJ1-1 and V is TRBV14; 12 bases are a match to TRBD1. CDR3 loop: CASSQERDRGLNTEAFF. The CDR3 DNA follows: TGTGCCAGCAGCCAAGAGAGGGACAGGGGGCTGAACACTGAAGCTTTCTTT.